The clone carrying this T cell receptor (beta chain) showed up many times. The antigen remains unidentified. The CDR3 runs 14 residues. Germline V gene sequence: CDR1 SGHRS, CDR2 YFSETQ. V was clipped by 5 bases and J by 3 bases, with 11 bases between them. This specimen comes from a study of identical twins. Study-wide results and limits: Invariant MAIT and iNKT cells are populations that could partly confound zero-insertion analyses.

TCRdb reprocessed the 5' RACE reads via MiXCR and lists one record per CDR3 protein. The table lists about 500,000 distinct CDR3 sequences, around an eighth of them singletons. The same sample was also used in a study of yellow fever vaccine responses in identical twins.

V and J are TRBV5-1 and TRBJ2-2, with D possibly being TRBD2 (5 bases). This TCR was sampled from a young woman in good health. Input material: CD4+ T cells sorted from blood. CDR3 loop: CASSWRTDTGELFF. CDR3 nucleotide sequence: TGCGCCAGCAGTTGGAGGACGGACACCGGGGAGCTGTTTTTT.